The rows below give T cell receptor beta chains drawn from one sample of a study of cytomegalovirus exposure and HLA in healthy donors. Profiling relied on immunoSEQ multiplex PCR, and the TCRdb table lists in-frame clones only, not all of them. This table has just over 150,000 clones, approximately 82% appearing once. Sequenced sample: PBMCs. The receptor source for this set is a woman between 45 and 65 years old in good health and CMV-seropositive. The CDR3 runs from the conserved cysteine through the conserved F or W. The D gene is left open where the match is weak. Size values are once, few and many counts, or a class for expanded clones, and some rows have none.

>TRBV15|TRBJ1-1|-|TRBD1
CATSRAGTANTEAFF
TGTGCCACCAGCAGAGCAGGGACAGCGAACACTGAAGCTTTCTTT
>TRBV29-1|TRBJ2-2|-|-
CSVETTRNTGELFF
TGCAGCGTTGAAACGACTAGGAACACCGGGGAGCTGTTTTTT
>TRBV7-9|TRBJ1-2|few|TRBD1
CASSSTGDKGYTF
TGTGCCAGCAGCTCGACAGGGGATAAAGGCTACACCTTC
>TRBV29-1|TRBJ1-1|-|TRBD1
CSVDGGTGGRVAFF
TGCAGCGTTGATGGAGGGACAGGGGGCAGGGTAGCTTTCTTT
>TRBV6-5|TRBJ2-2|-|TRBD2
CASTGGRTGELFF
TGTGCCAGCACGGGAGGGCGCACCGGGGAGCTGTTTTTT
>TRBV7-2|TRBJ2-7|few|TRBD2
CASSLSGGGYEQYF
TGTGCCAGCAGCTTAAGCGGGGGAGGCTACGAGCAGTACTTC
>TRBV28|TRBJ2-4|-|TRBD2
CASTSGGLAKNIQYF
TGTGCCAGCACTAGCGGGGGACTAGCCAAAAACATTCAGTACTTC
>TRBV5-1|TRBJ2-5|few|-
CASSPNGVGQETQYF
TGCGCCAGCAGCCCCAACGGGGTTGGGCAAGAGACCCAGTACTTC
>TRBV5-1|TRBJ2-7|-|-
CASSLGQGNVDEQYF
TGCGCCAGCAGCTTGGGGCAGGGGAATGTGGACGAGCAGTACTTC
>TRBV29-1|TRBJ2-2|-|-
CSVDEARGNTGELFF
TGCAGCGTTGATGAGGCCAGGGGCAACACCGGGGAGCTGTTTTTT
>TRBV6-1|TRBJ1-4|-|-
CASRGGGEKLFF
TGTGCCAGCAGAGGGGGTGGTGAAAAACTGTTTTTT
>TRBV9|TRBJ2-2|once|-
CASSVPSLSGTGELFF
TGTGCCAGCAGCGTTCCCTCCTTAAGCGGGACCGGGGAGCTGTTTTTT
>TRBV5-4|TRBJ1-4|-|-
CASSSDRSNEKLFF
TGTGCCAGCAGCTCCGATAGATCTAATGAAAAACTGTTTTTT
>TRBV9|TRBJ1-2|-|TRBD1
CASSSRTGKGGYTF
TGTGCCAGCAGCTCCCGGACAGGGAAAGGTGGCTACACCTTC
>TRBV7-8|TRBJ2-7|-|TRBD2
CASSFPTSGDPHEQYF
TGTGCCAGCAGCTTCCCGACTAGCGGGGACCCCCACGAGCAGTACTTC
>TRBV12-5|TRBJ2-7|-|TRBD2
CASGTTSGGYEQYF
TGTGCTAGTGGGACGACTAGCGGGGGTTACGAGCAGTACTTC
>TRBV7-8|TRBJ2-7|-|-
CASSLGGGIEGQYF
TGTGCCAGCAGCTTAGGGGGCGGGATAGAGGGGCAGTACTTC
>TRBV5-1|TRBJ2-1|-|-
CASSELAGSSYNEQFF
TGCGCCAGCAGCGAACTCGCAGGCAGCTCCTACAATGAGCAGTTCTTC
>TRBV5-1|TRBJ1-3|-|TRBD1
CASGRGQGSGNTIYF
TGCGCCAGCGGAAGGGGGCAAGGCTCTGGAAACACCATATATTTT
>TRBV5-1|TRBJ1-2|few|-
CASSLAPRQITYGYTF
TGCGCCAGCAGCTTGGCCCCCCGACAGATTACATATGGCTACACCTTC
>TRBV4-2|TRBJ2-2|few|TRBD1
CASSHEQGAGELFF
TGTGCCAGCAGCCACGAACAGGGGGCCGGGGAGCTGTTTTTT
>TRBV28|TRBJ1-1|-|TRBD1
CASSASGQGRTEAFF
TGTGCCAGCAGTGCATCGGGACAGGGCCGCACTGAAGCTTTCTTT
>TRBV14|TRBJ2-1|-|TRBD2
CASSQIAGGHNEQFF
TGTGCCAGCAGCCAAATAGCGGGGGGCCACAATGAGCAGTTCTTC
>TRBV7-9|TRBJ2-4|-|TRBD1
CASSTSTGAKNIQYF
TGTGCCAGCAGCACCTCGACAGGGGCCAAAAACATTCAGTACTTC
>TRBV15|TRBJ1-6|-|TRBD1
CATSNRDRINSPLHF
TGTGCCACCAGCAACCGGGACAGGATTAATTCACCCCTCCACTTT
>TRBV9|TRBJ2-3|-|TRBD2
CASSVGTSGTDTQYF
TGTGCCAGCAGCGTAGGGACTAGTGGCACAGATACGCAGTATTTT
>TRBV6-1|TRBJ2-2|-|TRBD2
CASSEVSGGNTGELFF
TGTGCCAGCAGTGAAGTTAGCGGGGGCAACACCGGGGAGCTGTTTTTT
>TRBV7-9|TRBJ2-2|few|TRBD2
CASSEGLAATGELFF
TGTGCCAGCAGCGAGGGACTAGCGGCCACCGGGGAGCTGTTTTTT
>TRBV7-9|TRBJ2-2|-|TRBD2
CASRPTSDTNTGELFF
TGTGCCAGCAGGCCGACTAGCGACACGAACACCGGGGAGCTGTTTTTT
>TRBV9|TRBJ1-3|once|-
CASSPPRSSGNTIYF
TGTGCCAGCAGCCCACCCCGGAGCTCTGGAAACACCATATATTTT
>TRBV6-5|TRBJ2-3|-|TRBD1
CASSYSPQGARDTQYF
TGTGCCAGCAGTTACTCCCCGCAGGGGGCGAGGGATACGCAGTATTTT
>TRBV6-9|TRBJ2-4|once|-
CASSYFPLISYF
TGTGCCAGCAGCTACTTCCCCCTGATTTCTTACTTC
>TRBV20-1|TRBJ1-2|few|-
CSATYGVGYTF
TGCAGTGCCACTTACGGTGTCGGCTACACCTTC
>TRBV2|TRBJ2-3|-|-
CASSGMDTQYF
TGTGCCAGCAGCGGGATGGATACGCAGTATTTT
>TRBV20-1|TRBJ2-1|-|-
CSAHLGGQQFF
TGCAGTGCCCACCTGGGGGGGCAGCAGTTCTTC
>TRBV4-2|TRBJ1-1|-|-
CASSQENLEAFF
TGTGCCAGCAGCCAAGAAAATCTTGAAGCTTTCTTT
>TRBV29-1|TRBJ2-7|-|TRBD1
CSGGQGAYEQYF
TGCAGCGGAGGACAGGGCGCCTACGAGCAGTACTTC
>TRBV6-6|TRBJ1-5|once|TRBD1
CASTPGTGNNQPQHF
TGTGCCAGCACCCCGGGGACAGGGAACAATCAGCCCCAGCATTTT
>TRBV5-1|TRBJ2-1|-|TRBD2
CASSLGGGTYNEQFF
TGCGCCAGCAGCTTAGGCGGGGGAACCTACAATGAGCAGTTCTTC
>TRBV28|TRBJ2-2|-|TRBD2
CASSSFRLAGGRTGELFF
TGTGCCAGCAGTTCCTTTCGCCTAGCGGGGGGGCGGACCGGGGAGCTGTTTTTT
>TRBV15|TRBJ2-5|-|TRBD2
CATSRGRAGGQETQYF
TGTGCCACCAGCAGAGGTCGTGCGGGGGGGCAAGAGACCCAGTACTTC
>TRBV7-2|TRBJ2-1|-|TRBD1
CASSLSGQGSNEQFF
TGTGCCAGCAGCTTGTCAGGACAGGGAAGCAATGAGCAGTTCTTC
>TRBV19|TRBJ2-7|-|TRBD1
CASSIASGGPSSYEQYF
TGTGCCAGTAGTATAGCCTCAGGGGGCCCAAGCTCCTACGAGCAGTACTTC
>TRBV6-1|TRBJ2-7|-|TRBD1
CASSERTGGLYEQYF
TGTGCCAGCAGTGAAAGGACAGGCGGGTTGTACGAGCAGTACTTC
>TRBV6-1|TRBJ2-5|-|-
CASSLVGEQYF
TGTGCCAGCAGCCTGGTTGGAGAGCAGTACTTC
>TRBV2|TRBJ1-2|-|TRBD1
CASSAGTGGNYGYTF
TGTGCCAGCAGCGCCGGGACAGGGGGCAACTATGGCTACACCTTC
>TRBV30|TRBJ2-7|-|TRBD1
CAWSQALGTAYEQYF
TGTGCCTGGAGTCAAGCTCTGGGGACAGCCTACGAGCAGTACTTC
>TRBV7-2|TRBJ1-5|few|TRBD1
CASSFQGGNQPQHF
TGTGCCAGCAGCTTCCAGGGGGGAAATCAGCCCCAGCATTTT
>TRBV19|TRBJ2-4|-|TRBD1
CASAKEVQGLILAKNIQYF
TGTGCCAGTGCGAAGGAGGTACAGGGGTTAATACTAGCCAAAAACATTCAGTACTTC
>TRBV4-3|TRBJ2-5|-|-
CASSLGHPGEQYF
TGCGCCAGCAGCCTAGGACACCCGGGGGAGCAGTACTTC
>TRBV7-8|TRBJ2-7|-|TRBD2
CASSPRTSGASSYEQYF
TGTGCCAGCAGCCCCAGGACTAGCGGGGCTAGCTCCTACGAGCAGTACTTC
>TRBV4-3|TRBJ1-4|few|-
CASSPGRTGAKLFF
TGCGCCAGCAGCCCGGGGAGGACCGGGGCGAAACTGTTTTTT